The 21 T cell receptor beta chains listed next were all sequenced from one sample in a study of neurological immune-mediated disorders. TCRdb re-called the 5' RACE reads with MiXCR, one entry per CDR3 protein. The table has about 87,000 distinct CDR3 sequences, under 4.5% seen once; the top ten hold less than 3.5%. Sequenced material: PBMCs. The receptor set was obtained from a woman aged 45-59 years with multiple sclerosis.

This clonotype was observed many times. The CDR3 nucleotides are TGCAGTGCTAACGGACAGGAGGGCACAGATACGCAGTATTTT. Amino acid sequence: CSANGQEGTDTQYF. This chain uses TRBV20-1 with TRBJ2-3; 7 bases are a match to TRBD1. The CDR3 has 14 residues. Germline assignment: CDR1 DFQATT and CDR2 SNEGSKA (reference sequence). V shed 4 bases and J 1 base; nucleotides not matched to a gene: 5.

This sequence joins TRBV9 and TRBJ2-7; unclear D gene. The CDR3 consists of 15 residues. Trimming cost V 0 bases and J 0 bases, with 10 bases left between them. Germline lookup yields CDR1 SGDLS and CDR2 YYNGEE. The CDR3 DNA reads TGTGCCAGCAGCGTAGGGCAGAGCAACTCCTACGAGCAGTACTTC. Translated, it gives CASSVGQSNSYEQYF.

The V call is TRBV13, the J call TRBJ2-1; D might be TRBD2 (6 bases). V was trimmed by 5 bases and J by 3 bases, leaving 14 bases between them. Germline CDR1 PRHDT, CDR2 FYEKMQ (reference sequence). The CDR3 sequence is 15 residues long. The CDR3 here is CASSLGGSYYNEQFF. As DNA, the CDR3 is TGTGCCAGCAGCCTCGGGGGAAGCTACTACAATGAGCAGTTCTTC.

This clonotype has a count of ten or more. This chain links TRBV12-3 or TRBV12-4 with TRBJ1-1; the match to TRBD1 covers 9 bases. V was clipped by 5 bases and J by 6 bases; unmatched bases: 10. The CDR3 consists of 15 residues. CDR3 nucleotides: TGTGCCAGCAGTAGCGGACAGGGGCAAGGGGCTGAAGCTTTCTTT. Protein sequence: CASSSGQGQGAEAFF.

This clonotype was seen ten or more times. J is TRBJ1-2 and V is TRBV15; D might be TRBD1 (5 bases). The CDR3 extends over 13 amino acids. Trimming took 1 base from V and 8 from J, leaving 11 bases between them. CDR1 is LNHNV and CDR2 is YYDKDF in the germline V gene (reference sequence). The CDR3, as DNA: TGTGCCACCAGCAGAGCGGGACCCCTGGGCTACACCTTC. This codes for CATSRAGPLGYTF.

Remarks on this clonotype: A much larger clone lies one base from this, so it may be a read error. In DNA, the CDR3 is TGTGCCAGCAGCTTAAGGTGGAACACAGATACGAAGTATTTT. Translation gives CASSLRWNTDTKYF. V usage is TRBV7-2 and J usage is TRBJ2-3; D ambiguous. The CDR3 extends over 14 amino acids. Germline V gene data show CDR1 as SGHTA and CDR2 as FQGNSA.

This clonotype has at least ten counts. The chain carries TRBV11-2 and TRBJ2-3; D ambiguous. The V end was cut by 2 bases, the J end by 4 bases, with 4 bases between. This CDR3 contains 12 residues. CDR1 SGHAT and CDR2 FQNNGV come from the germline V gene. The CDR3 coding sequence is TGTGCCAGCAGCTTATATCCAGATACGCAGTATTTT. Translation gives CASSLYPDTQYF.

Many counts were recorded for this clonotype. This rearrangement joins TRBV7-9 to TRBJ1-6; a possible D gene is TRBD1 (6 bases). Germline V lookup: CDR1 SEHNR, CDR2 FQNEAQ (reference sequence). The V gene lost 5 bases and the J gene lost 7 bases, with 15 bases spanning the gap. The CDR3 has 15 amino acids. CDR3 in DNA: TGTGCCAGCAGCCCCGGGGACACGTTCAATTCACCCCTCCACTTT. Translation: CASSPGDTFNSPLHF.

This clonotype was recorded a few times. Written as DNA, the CDR3 is TGTGCCAGCAGAACATCCTGGAGGCAGCCCCAGCATTTT. Its translation is CASRTSWRQPQHF. V usage is TRBV6-5 and J usage is TRBJ1-5; unclear D gene. Germline assignment: CDR1 MNHEY and CDR2 SVGAGI. CDR3 length: 13 residues. V gave up 6 bases and J gave up 7 bases, with 13 bases separating them.

This clonotype was counted ten times or more. The chain is built from TRBV7-2 and TRBJ2-7, with TRBD2 as a possible D gene (7 bases). There are 12 residues in the CDR3. Trimming shortened V by 5 bases and J by 11 bases, and 16 bases separated the two germline ends. Germline assignment: CDR1 SGHTA and CDR2 FQGNSA. The CDR3 DNA is TGTGCCAGCAGCGACTGGGGAGGGGGGAAGTACTTC. Encoded protein: CASSDWGGGKYF.

This clonotype was counted at least ten times. The chain uses TRBV12-3 or TRBV12-4 and TRBJ1-2; D possibly corresponds to TRBD1 (5 bases). Trimming took 8 bases from V and 7 from J, leaving 14 bases between them. This CDR3 region has 12 residues. CDR3 protein: CASGAGKVGYTF. For the CDR3, the DNA is TGTGCCAGCGGGGCAGGGAAAGTTGGCTACACCTTC.

This clonotype was seen many times. The V call is TRBV5-1, the J call TRBJ2-1; the D gene is possibly TRBD2 (6 bases). The V end was cut by 7 bases, the J end by 0 bases, with 20 bases between. Germline CDR1 reads SGHRS; CDR2 reads YFSETQ. This CDR3 region has 17 residues. The CDR3 here is CASHATRDSRSYNEQFF. Here the CDR3 DNA reads TGCGCCAGCCATGCAACCCGGGACTCCCGCTCCTACAATGAGCAGTTCTTC. Combining the CDR3 with reference TRBV5-1 and TRBJ2-1 gives the whole variable domain KAGVTQTPRYLIKTRGQQVTLSCSPISGHRSVSWYQQTPGQGLQFLFEYFSETQRNKGNFPGRFSGRQFSNSRSEMNVSTLELGDSALYLCASHATRDSRSYNEQFFGPGTRLTVL.

This clonotype has a count of ten or more. The chain links TRBV25-1 to TRBJ2-3, with unresolved D. Looked up from germline, CDR1 is MGHDK and CDR2 is SYGVNS. The CDR3 runs 14 residues. V was pared by 4 bases and J by 2 bases, with 10 bases between. The CDR3 here is CASSVEHYTDTQYF. CDR3 bases: TGTGCCAGCAGTGTTGAACACTACACAGATACGCAGTATTTT.

This clonotype was picked up many times. This chain uses TRBV4-3 with TRBJ2-1; 10 bases are shared with TRBD2. With 4 bases clipped from V and 4 bases from J, the junction kept 4 bases outside the gene matches. CDR3 size: 15 residues. The germline V gene has CDR1 LGHNA and CDR2 YSLEER. The CDR3 nucleotides read TGCGCCAGCAGCCTCCGACTAGCGGGTTACAATGAGCAGTTCTTC. Its translation is CASSLRLAGYNEQFF.

This clonotype occurred many times. J is TRBJ1-1 and V is TRBV28; D is perhaps TRBD1 (5 bases). The CDR3 is made up of 12 amino acids. Per germline, CDR1 MDHEN and CDR2 SYDVKM. Trimming cost V 5 bases and J 3 bases, with 7 bases left between them. CDR3 nucleotide sequence: TGTGCCAGCAGTCAGGGTGACACTGAAGCTTTCTTT. It encodes CASSQGDTEAFF.

This clonotype was picked up many times. V usage is TRBV7-8 and J usage is TRBJ2-1, with a weak D call TRBD1 (6 bases). From germline, CDR1 is SGHVS and CDR2 FQNEAQ. Trimming left V 2 bases short and J 4 bases short, with 12 bases between. The CDR3 runs 15 residues. The CDR3 nucleotides read TGTGCCAGCAGCTTACGGGACATTTCGTACAATGAGCAGTTCTTC. Translated, it gives CASSLRDISYNEQFF.

The sample holds many counts of this clonotype. The chain links TRBV5-1 to TRBJ2-3, with a weak D call TRBD1 (5 bases). CDR3 length: 13 amino acids. V was cut by 3 bases and J by 6 bases, with 11 bases left in between. CDR1 and CDR2 from the germline V gene are SGHRS and YFSETQ. The CDR3 protein is CASSSQGSDTQYF. CDR3 DNA: TGCGCCAGCAGCTCCCAGGGTTCCGATACGCAGTATTTT.

This clonotype was counted at least ten times. This chain uses TRBV20-1 with TRBJ2-2; possibly TRBD2 for D (6 bases). Germline loops: CDR1 DFQATT, CDR2 SNEGSKA (reference sequence). Trimming left V 2 bases short and J 2 bases short, with 12 bases between. This CDR3 spans 15 amino acids. CDR3 sequence reads: CSARIQGLNTGELFF. The CDR3 DNA reads TGCAGTGCTAGAATACAAGGACTAAACACCGGGGAGCTGTTTTTT.

Ten or more counts support this clonotype. The rearrangement uses TRBV5-1 and TRBJ2-3; D may be TRBD2 (5 bases). V was clipped by 4 bases and J by 1 base, with 13 bases between them. Germline V gene data show CDR1 as SGHRS and CDR2 as YFSETQ. The CDR3 is made up of 15 amino acids. The CDR3 is CASSLTGIRTDTQYF. CDR3 bases: TGCGCCAGCAGCCTAACGGGGATCCGCACAGATACGCAGTATTTT.

The sample holds many counts of this clonotype. This chain uses TRBV29-1 with TRBJ2-7, with D possibly being TRBD1 or TRBD2 (6 bases each). Germline CDR1 reads SQVTM; CDR2 reads ANQGSEA. CDR3 length: 14 amino acids. V was trimmed by 5 bases and J by 2 bases, leaving 16 bases between them. CDR3 in amino acids: CSVSLGGLTYEQYF. Here the CDR3 DNA reads TGCAGCGTTAGTCTAGGGGGGCTAACCTACGAGCAGTACTTC.

This clonotype was observed at least ten times. CDR3 residues: CSAYFGAGANVLTF. As DNA, the CDR3 is TGCAGTGCCTATTTTGGGGCAGGGGCCAACGTCCTGACTTTC. The V and J genes are TRBV20-1 and TRBJ2-6, with D perhaps matching TRBD1 (5 bases). The CDR3 contains 14 residues. Germline-derived CDR1 and CDR2 are DFQATT and SNEGSKA (reference sequence). V lost 6 bases and J 4 bases, leaving 13 bases between the germline ends.